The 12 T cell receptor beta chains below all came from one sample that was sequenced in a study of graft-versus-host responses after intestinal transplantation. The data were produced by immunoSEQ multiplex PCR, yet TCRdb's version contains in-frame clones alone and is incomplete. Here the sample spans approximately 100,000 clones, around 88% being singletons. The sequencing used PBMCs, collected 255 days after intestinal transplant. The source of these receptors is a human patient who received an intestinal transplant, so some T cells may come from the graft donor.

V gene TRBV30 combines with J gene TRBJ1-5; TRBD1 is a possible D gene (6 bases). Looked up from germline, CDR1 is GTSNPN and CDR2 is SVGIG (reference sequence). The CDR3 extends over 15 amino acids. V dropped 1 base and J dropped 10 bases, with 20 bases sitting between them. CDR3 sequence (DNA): TGTGCCTGGAGTGGTACAGGGCAGGGGTTGGATCCCCAGCATTTT. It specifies CAWSGTGQGLDPQHF.

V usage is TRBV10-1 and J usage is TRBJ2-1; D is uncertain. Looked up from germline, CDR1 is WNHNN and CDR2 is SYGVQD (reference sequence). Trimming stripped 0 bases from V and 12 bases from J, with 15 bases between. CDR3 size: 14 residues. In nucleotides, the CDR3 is TGCGCCAGCAGTGAGTCGGAGTCCCCCCATAGGCAGTTCTTC. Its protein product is CASSESESPHRQFF.

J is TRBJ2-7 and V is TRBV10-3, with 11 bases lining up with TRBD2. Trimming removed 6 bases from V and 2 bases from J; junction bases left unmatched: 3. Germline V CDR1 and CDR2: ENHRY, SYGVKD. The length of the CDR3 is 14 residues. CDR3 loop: CAIRGTSGPYEQYF. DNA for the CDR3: TGTGCCATCAGAGGGACTAGCGGCCCCTACGAGCAGTACTTC.

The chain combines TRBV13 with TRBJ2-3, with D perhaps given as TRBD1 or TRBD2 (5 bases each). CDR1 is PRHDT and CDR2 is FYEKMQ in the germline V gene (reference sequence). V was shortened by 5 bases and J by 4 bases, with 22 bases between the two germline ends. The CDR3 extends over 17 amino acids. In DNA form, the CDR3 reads TGTGCCAGCAGCCCAAGCCGTGACTTGAGGGGCGCAGATACGCAGTATTTT. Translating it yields CASSPSRDLRGADTQYF.

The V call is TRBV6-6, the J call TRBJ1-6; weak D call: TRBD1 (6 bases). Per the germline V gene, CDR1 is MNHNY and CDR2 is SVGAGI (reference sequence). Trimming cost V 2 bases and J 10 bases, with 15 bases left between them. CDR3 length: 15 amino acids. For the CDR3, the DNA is TGTGCCAGCAGTTACGATGGGGGTCAGGGGTCACCCCTCCACTTT. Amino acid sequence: CASSYDGGQGSPLHF.

The CDR3 DNA sequence: TGTGCCAGCAGAAAAAAGGGAAAAGCTAACTATGGCTACACCTTC. It encodes CASRKKGKANYGYTF. The chain carries TRBV6-5 and TRBJ1-2, with D unresolved. The CDR3 length is 15 residues. The V end lost 6 bases, the J end lost 0 bases, and 14 bases lay between the germline ends. Germline CDR1 reads MNHEY; CDR2 reads SVGAGI.

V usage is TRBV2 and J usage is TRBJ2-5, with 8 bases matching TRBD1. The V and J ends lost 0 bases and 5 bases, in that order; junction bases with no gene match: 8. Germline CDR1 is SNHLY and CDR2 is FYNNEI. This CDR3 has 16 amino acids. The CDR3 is CASSEARAGGAETQYF. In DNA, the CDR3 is TGTGCCAGCAGTGAAGCCCGGGCAGGGGGCGCGGAGACCCAGTACTTC.

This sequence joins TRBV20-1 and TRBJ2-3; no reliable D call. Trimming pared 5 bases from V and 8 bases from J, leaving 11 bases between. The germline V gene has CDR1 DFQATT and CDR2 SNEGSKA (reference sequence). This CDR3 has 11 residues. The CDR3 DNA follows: TGCAGTGCTTCGCGGTTTATTACGCAGTATTTT. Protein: CSASRFITQYF.

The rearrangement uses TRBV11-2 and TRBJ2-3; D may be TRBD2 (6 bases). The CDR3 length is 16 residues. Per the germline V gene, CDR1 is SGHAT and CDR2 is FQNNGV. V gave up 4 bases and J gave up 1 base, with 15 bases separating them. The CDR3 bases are TGTGCCAGCAGCTCATCACCGGGACTTGGCACAGATACGCAGTATTTT. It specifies CASSSSPGLGTDTQYF.

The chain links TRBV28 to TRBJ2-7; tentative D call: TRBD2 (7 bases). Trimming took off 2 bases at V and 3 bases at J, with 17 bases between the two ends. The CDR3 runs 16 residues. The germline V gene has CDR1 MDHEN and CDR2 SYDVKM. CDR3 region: CASSLRGGGPIYEQYF. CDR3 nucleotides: TGTGCCAGCAGTTTAAGGGGCGGGGGCCCCATCTACGAGCAGTACTTC.

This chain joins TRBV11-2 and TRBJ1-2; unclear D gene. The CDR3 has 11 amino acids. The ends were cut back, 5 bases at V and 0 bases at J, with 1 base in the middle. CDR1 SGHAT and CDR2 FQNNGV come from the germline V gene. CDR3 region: CASSPNYGYTF. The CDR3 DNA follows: TGTGCCAGCAGCCCTAACTATGGCTACACCTTC.

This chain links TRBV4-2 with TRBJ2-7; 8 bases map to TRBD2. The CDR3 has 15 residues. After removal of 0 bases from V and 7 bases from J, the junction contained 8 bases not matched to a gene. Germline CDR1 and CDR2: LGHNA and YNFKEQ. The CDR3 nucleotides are TGTGCCAGCAGCCAAGAGGAGACTAGCGCGGAGGAGCAGTACTTC. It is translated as CASSQEETSAEEQYF.